What follows are 11 T cell receptor beta chains derived from one specimen sequenced in a study of Graves' ophthalmopathy and Graves' hyperthyroidism. RNA transcripts provided the template for amplifying TCR beta CDR3 regions. After a first-round RT-PCR with HTBI primers, a second-round multiplex PCR was run. TCRdb called the multiplex PCR reads again in MiXCR, with one record for every CDR3 protein. The table lists about 220,000 distinct CDR3 sequences, roughly a fifth of them singletons, with under 55% in the top ten. The sample was peripheral blood. All receptors come from a woman in her forties or fifties with Graves' ophthalmopathy.

The chain couples TRBV5-6 to TRBJ2-2; no clear D gene. Trimming took off 1 base at V and 6 bases at J, with 10 bases between the two ends. Germline V gene data show CDR1 as SGHDT and CDR2 as YYEEEE. The CDR3 spans 14 residues. In DNA form, the CDR3 reads TGTGCCAGCAGCTTGTTGTCAGTGTCCGGGGAGCTGTTTTTT. Amino acids: CASSLLSVSGELFF.

This chain uses TRBV3-1 with TRBJ2-7, with a possible D match to TRBD1 (5 bases). Trimming left V 1 base short and J 2 bases short, with 9 bases between. The CDR3 covers 14 residues. Germline V gene lookup returns CDR1 LGHDT and CDR2 YNNKEL (reference sequence). CDR3 nucleotide sequence: TGTGCCAGCAGCCAAGGGTCAGGGACCTACGAGCAGTACTTC. It yields the protein CASSQGSGTYEQYF.

This clonotype was recorded many times. DNA for the CDR3: TGTGCCAGCAGTCTACAGGGACAAAGGTCCTACGAGCAGTACTTC. It translates to CASSLQGQRSYEQYF. This chain links TRBV6-5 with TRBJ2-7, with a possible D match to TRBD1 (6 bases). The V end was cut by 5 bases, the J end by 1 base, with 15 bases between. This CDR3 region has 15 residues. The V gene's germline CDR1 is MNHEY and CDR2 SVGAGI.

V gene TRBV9 combines with J gene TRBJ1-6; D is unclear. Germline V lookup: CDR1 SGDLS, CDR2 YYNGEE. Trimming stripped 0 bases from V and 9 bases from J, with 16 bases between. There are 16 residues in the CDR3. The CDR3 DNA follows: TGTGCCAGCAGCGTAGGCCCGCGACACGTTCTTTCACCCCTCCACTTT. Encoded protein: CASSVGPRHVLSPLHF.

V is TRBV2 and J is TRBJ2-7; tentative D call: TRBD2 (5 bases). Germline V lookup: CDR1 SNHLY, CDR2 FYNNEI. The CDR3 length is 14 residues. V gave up 6 bases and J gave up 2 bases, with 14 bases separating them. The CDR3 reads CASSVRALPYEQYF. DNA for the CDR3: TGTGCCAGCAGCGTGAGGGCTCTCCCCTACGAGCAGTACTTC.

This clonotype was recorded at least ten times. The genes are TRBV6-5 and TRBJ1-1, with a tentative D call TRBD1 (5 bases). This CDR3 region has 14 residues. Deletions cut 3 bases from V and 2 bases from J, with 10 bases between. In germline, CDR1 is MNHEY, CDR2 SVGAGI. CDR3 DNA: TGTGCCAGCAGTTATGGAGGGGAAAACACTGAAGCTTTCTTT. Translating gives CASSYGGENTEAFF.

This clonotype was detected ten times or more. CDR3: CASSLNPPEAFF. CDR3 bases: TGTGCCAGCAGTTTGAATCCCCCTGAAGCTTTCTTT. The chain uses TRBV12-3 or TRBV12-4 and TRBJ1-1; no definite D call. The CDR3 extends over 12 amino acids. The V and J ends lost 3 bases and 6 bases respectively, with 8 bases between them.

This clonotype has a count of ten or more. Here the CDR3 reads CSAESENEQYF. DNA of the CDR3: TGCAGTGCCGAAAGTGAAAACGAGCAGTACTTC. This rearrangement joins TRBV20-1 to TRBJ2-7; D unclear. V was cut by 6 bases and J by 5 bases, with 11 bases left in between. Germline CDR1 and CDR2: DFQATT and SNEGSKA (reference sequence). The CDR3 covers 11 residues.

This clonotype was seen many times. J is TRBJ2-7 and V is TRBV19; 8 bases are shared with TRBD2. V lost 4 bases to trimming and J lost 0 bases; unmatched junction nucleotides: 11. The CDR3 loop spans 17 amino acids. Germline CDR1 reads LNHDA; CDR2 reads SQIVND (reference sequence). The CDR3 DNA sequence: TGTGCCAGTAGTACCTCGTCACCTAGCGGGTTCTCCTACGAGCAGTACTTC. Residues: CASSTSSPSGFSYEQYF.

The CDR3 here is CASNQRAGEAFF. CDR3 in DNA: TGTGCCAGTAACCAACGGGCAGGGGAGGCTTTCTTT. The chain uses TRBV19 and TRBJ1-1; possible D gene TRBD1, 6 bases. The CDR3 covers 12 residues. Germline V gives CDR1 LNHDA, CDR2 SQIVND (reference sequence). Trimming pared 7 bases from V and 11 bases from J, leaving 17 bases between.

In its sample, this clonotype was seen a few times. The CDR3 DNA follows: TGTGCCAGCAGCCATTCAGGGGTTCATGGCTACACCTTC. It specifies CASSHSGVHGYTF. The gene calls are TRBV7-9 and TRBJ1-2, with a tentative D call TRBD1 (6 bases). The CDR3 has 13 residues. The germline CDR1 and CDR2 sequences are SEHNR and FQNEAQ (reference sequence). Trimming removed 5 bases at V and 6 bases at J, with 13 bases between.